The 31 T cell receptor beta chains below were found in one sample sequenced in a study of blood T cell repertoires in COVID-19. TCRdb's copy holds only in-frame clones and misses some; the assay was immunoSEQ multiplex PCR. The sample includes approximately 400,000 clones, roughly 86% of them seen just once. The specimen sequenced was PBMCs or T cells enriched from blood (not recorded which). The receptors were sampled from a man aged 25 to 40 who had recovered from COVID-19.

The CDR3 DNA sequence: TGTGCCATCAAGAATAGCTACCCCTACGAGCAGTACTTC. It is translated as CAIKNSYPYEQYF. The J gene is TRBJ2-7, the V gene TRBV10-3; no reliable D call. Germline lookup yields CDR1 ENHRY and CDR2 SYGVKD. Deletions cut 7 bases from V and 2 bases from J, with 12 bases between. The CDR3 is 13 residues long.

The rearrangement uses TRBV27 and TRBJ1-1; D not certain. Germline CDR1 is MNHEY and CDR2 is SMNVEV (reference sequence). Trimming removed 4 bases at V and 0 bases at J, with 9 bases between. The CDR3 contains 14 residues. The CDR3 region has the DNA TGTGCCAGCAGTTGGTCGGCGGTGAACACTGAAGCTTTCTTT. Protein: CASSWSAVNTEAFF.

This chain joins TRBV5-3 and TRBJ2-1, with 9 bases fitting TRBD2. TRBV5-3 carries the ORF label, with uncertain function. With 4 bases clipped from V and 15 bases from J, the junction kept 5 bases outside the gene matches. The CDR3 extends over 11 amino acids. CDR3 sequence: CARSVPGLAFF. The CDR3 DNA sequence: TGTGCCAGAAGCGTACCGGGACTAGCGTTCTTC.

A note on this clone: The sample holds other DNA sequences that translate to the same CDR3. V usage is TRBV12-3 or TRBV12-4 and J usage is TRBJ1-5, with unresolved D. The CDR3 is 13 residues long. Trimming cost V 6 bases and J 4 bases, with 10 bases left between them. The CDR3 sequence is CASSLRENQPQHF. DNA for the CDR3: TGTGCCAGCAGCCTACGGGAGAATCAGCCCCAGCATTTT.

This clone was seen a single time. The J gene is TRBJ1-5, the V gene TRBV6-2 or TRBV6-3; 11 bases line up with TRBD1. This CDR3 has 17 residues. In germline, CDR1 is MNHEY, CDR2 SVGEGT. With 5 bases clipped from V and 4 bases from J, the junction kept 10 bases outside the gene matches. CDR3 coding DNA: TGTGCCAGCAGTAAGGACAGGGGGCCGAATCCAAATCAGCCCCAGCATTTT. The encoded protein is CASSKDRGPNPNQPQHF.

V is TRBV14 and J is TRBJ1-2, with D uncertain. CDR1 SGHDN and CDR2 FVKESK come from the germline V gene. V dropped 4 bases and J dropped 8 bases, with 17 bases sitting between them. The CDR3 covers 14 residues. The CDR3 is CASSLQQLPSGYTF. The DNA for the CDR3 is TGTGCCAGCAGCCTGCAACAGCTTCCCAGCGGCTACACCTTC.

The chain links TRBV6-4 to TRBJ2-6; D might be TRBD1 (5 bases). Germline CDR1 MRHNA, CDR2 SNTAGT. The CDR3 extends over 16 amino acids. Trimming stripped 2 bases from V and 0 bases from J, with 8 bases between. In DNA form, the CDR3 reads TGTGCCAGCAGTGACGGAGACAGCTCTGGGGCCAACGTCCTGACTTTC. Protein sequence: CASSDGDSSGANVLTF.

V and J are TRBV7-9 and TRBJ2-2; D is unresolved. There are 14 residues in the CDR3. Trimming removed 1 base at V and 6 bases at J, with 9 bases between. The germline gives CDR1 SEHNR, CDR2 FQNEAQ (reference sequence). CDR3 region: CASSLDSTSGELFF. The CDR3 DNA is TGTGCCAGCAGCTTAGACTCAACCTCCGGGGAGCTGTTTTTT. The full variable domain, rest sourced from reference TRBV7-9 and TRBJ2-2, is DTGVSQNPRHKITKRGQNVTFRCDPISEHNRLYWYRQTLGQGPEFLTYFQNEAQLEKSRLLSDRFSAERPKGSFSTLEIQRTEQGDSAMYLCASSLDSTSGELFFGEGSRLTVL.

V is TRBV4-3 and J is TRBJ1-6, with no clear D. This CDR3 is 15 amino acids long. Germline V gives CDR1 LGHNA, CDR2 YSLEER. V lost 0 bases to trimming and J lost 9 bases, with 12 bases between them. The CDR3 loop is CASSQDWPPVSPLHF. In DNA, the CDR3 is TGCGCCAGCAGCCAAGATTGGCCTCCCGTTTCACCCCTCCACTTT.

The gene calls are TRBV18 and TRBJ1-4, with D hard to call. Looked up from germline, CDR1 is KGHSH and CDR2 is LQKENI. The CDR3 length is 13 residues. Trimming shortened V by 2 bases and J by 8 bases, and 9 bases separated the two germline ends. CDR3 residues: CASSPGRSEKLFF. CDR3 in DNA: TGTGCCAGCTCACCAGGTCGAAGCGAAAAACTGTTTTTT.

The chain combines TRBV12-5 with TRBJ2-2, with unresolved D. Trimming cost V 0 bases and J 6 bases, with 8 bases left between them. This CDR3 has 14 residues. Per the germline V gene, CDR1 is LGHNT and CDR2 is FRNRAP. CDR3 protein: CASGLVVQAGELFF. In nucleotides, the CDR3 is TGTGCTAGTGGTTTGGTAGTTCAGGCCGGGGAGCTGTTTTTT. Using reference TRBV12-5 and TRBJ2-2 for the parts outside the CDR3, the full variable domain is DARVTQTPRHKVTEMGQEVTMRCQPILGHNTVFWYRQTMMQGLELLAYFRNRAPLDDSGMPKDRFSAEMPDATLATLKIQPSEPRDSAVYFCASGLVVQAGELFFGEGSRLTVL.

To note about this clone: Mismatch with germline at one junction end may stem from a read error. The chain recombines TRBV30 with TRBJ2-7; D is unclear. The length of the CDR3 is 11 residues. Germline CDR1 is GTSNPN and CDR2 is SVGIG (reference sequence). The CDR3 DNA reads TGTGCCTGGAGTTACGGCCCTAATCGGGACTTC. As protein: CAWSYGPNRDF.

The chain links TRBV5-6 to TRBJ1-4; the D gene is possibly TRBD1 (6 bases). The CDR3 is made up of 13 amino acids. V shed 4 bases and J shed 10 bases, with 14 bases lying between them. CDR1 and CDR2 (germline): SGHDT, YYEEEE. CDR3 in amino acids: CASSVYVGAKLFF. The CDR3, as DNA: TGTGCCAGCAGCGTTTACGTGGGGGCAAAACTGTTTTTT.

This rearrangement joins TRBV6-1 to TRBJ1-5, with 7 bases aligning to TRBD1. J was trimmed by 2 bases and V by 4 bases; bases with no gene match: 11. This CDR3 region has 17 residues. Germline V lookup: CDR1 MNHNS, CDR2 SASEGT. In nucleotides, the CDR3 is TGTGCCAGCAGTGGACAGGGAAGGAAGCAACGCAATCAGCCCCAGCATTTT. Its protein product is CASSGQGRKQRNQPQHF.

The chain joins TRBV10-2 to TRBJ1-2, with D uncertain. Trimming took off 5 bases at V and 0 bases at J, with 19 bases between the two ends. CDR1 is WSHSY, CDR2 SAAADI, per germline. The CDR3 consists of 17 residues. The CDR3 region has the DNA TGCGCCAGCAGTCCGTTTGGGCAGGTGGCGACTAACTATGGCTACACCTTC. This gives the protein CASSPFGQVATNYGYTF.

The chain is built from TRBV11-2 and TRBJ1-6; TRBD1 matches at 8 bases. The CDR3 is made up of 16 amino acids. Trimming took 2 bases from V and 8 from J; bases not matched to a gene: 8. Germline V CDR1 and CDR2: SGHAT, FQNNGV. The CDR3 DNA sequence: TGTGCCAGCAGCTTATTCTCGAGACAGGGGCATTCACCCCTCCACTTT. Translated: CASSLFSRQGHSPLHF.

The V and J genes are TRBV25-1 and TRBJ2-1, with TRBD1 as a possible D gene (6 bases). This CDR3 region has 14 residues. Trimming removed 3 bases from V and 2 bases from J, with 8 bases in between. Germline CDR1 is MGHDK and CDR2 is SYGVNS. The CDR3 region is CASSEAGAYNEQFF. CDR3 DNA: TGTGCCAGCAGTGAGGCAGGGGCCTACAATGAGCAGTTCTTC.

This chain connects TRBV18 to TRBJ1-1; possibly TRBD1 for D (5 bases). Germline assignment: CDR1 KGHSH and CDR2 LQKENI. The CDR3 is 16 residues long. With 2 bases removed from V and 3 bases from J, the gap between germline ends came to 16 bases. CDR3 residues: CASSPAGTFADTEAFF. Written as DNA, the CDR3 is TGTGCCAGCTCACCAGCGGGGACTTTTGCTGACACTGAAGCTTTCTTT.

V and J are TRBV5-6 and TRBJ1-2; D unclear. The CDR3 contains 15 residues. Trimming took 0 bases from V and 1 from J, leaving 10 bases between them. Germline-derived CDR1 and CDR2 are SGHDT and YYEEEE. The CDR3 region is CASSLVKSLNYGYTF. DNA of the CDR3: TGTGCCAGCAGCTTGGTAAAGTCACTTAACTATGGCTACACCTTC.

This chain connects TRBV10-3 to TRBJ2-7, with 10 bases identical to TRBD1. J was trimmed by 4 bases and V by 4 bases; bases with no gene match: 10. The CDR3 is 16 residues long. Germline values: CDR1 ENHRY, CDR2 SYGVKD. The CDR3 DNA follows: TGTGCCATCAGTGGGAAACCGACAGGGGGCGCTTACGAGCAGTACTTC. This encodes CAISGKPTGGAYEQYF.

The V and J genes are TRBV7-9 and TRBJ1-5; 8 bases align to TRBD1. The CDR3 extends over 14 amino acids. V dropped 3 bases and J dropped 6; count of bases not matched to a gene: 4. Per the germline V gene, CDR1 is SEHNR and CDR2 is FQNEAQ (reference sequence). The CDR3 DNA sequence: TGTGCCAGCAGCTTCACAGGGGGGGCTCAGCCCCAGCATTTT. This translates into CASSFTGGAQPQHF.

This rearrangement joins TRBV14 to TRBJ1-5; the D gene is possibly TRBD1 (6 bases). The germline CDR1 and CDR2 sequences are SGHDN and FVKESK. This CDR3 comprises 17 residues. The V end lost 2 bases, the J end lost 2 bases, and 16 bases lay between the germline ends. The CDR3 nucleotides are TGTGCCAGCAGCCAAACATGGGGGGGGGCGGGCAATCAGCCCCAGCATTTT. Its translation is CASSQTWGGAGNQPQHF. The entire variable domain, with the rest obtained from reference TRBV14 and TRBJ1-5, is as follows: EAGVTQFPSHSVIEKGQTVTLRCDPISGHDNLYWYRRVMGKEIKFLLHFVKESKQDESGMPNNRFLAERTGGTYSTLKVQPAELEDSGVYFCASSQTWGGAGNQPQHFGDGTRLSIL.

J is TRBJ2-5 and V is TRBV4-1; 7 bases line up with TRBD2. CDR3 length equals 16 residues. Germline CDR1 and CDR2: MGHRA and YSYEKL. The trim removed 0 bases at V and 4 bases at J, leaving 8 bases unmatched. The CDR3 is CASSQEGGSGAETQYF. For the CDR3, the DNA is TGCGCCAGCAGCCAAGAGGGGGGGTCGGGAGCAGAGACCCAGTACTTC.

The chain combines TRBV14 with TRBJ2-1; a possible D gene is TRBD1 (5 bases). Trimming shortened V by 0 bases and J by 6 bases, and 12 bases separated the two germline ends. This CDR3 spans 15 amino acids. Germline V gene data show CDR1 as SGHDN and CDR2 as FVKESK. CDR3 amino acids: CASSQDRWGSNEQFF. In DNA, the CDR3 is TGTGCCAGCAGCCAAGACAGGTGGGGCTCCAATGAGCAGTTCTTC.

CDR3 loop: CASRQQGYTEAFF. The CDR3 DNA reads TGTGCCAGCAGACAACAGGGATATACTGAAGCTTTCTTT. The chain combines TRBV27 with TRBJ1-1, with a weak D call TRBD1 (6 bases). Germline lookup yields CDR1 MNHEY and CDR2 SMNVEV (reference sequence). V lost 6 bases and J lost 5, with 13 bases in between. The CDR3 is made up of 13 amino acids.

The chain couples TRBV5-1 to TRBJ2-2; unclear D gene. Germline CDR1 SGHRS, CDR2 YFSETQ. This CDR3 is 15 amino acids long. V shed 4 bases and J shed 0 bases, with 10 bases lying between them. The CDR3 reads CASSNPVANTGELFF. The CDR3 DNA sequence: TGCGCCAGCAGCAACCCGGTAGCGAACACCGGGGAGCTGTTTTTT.

The chain employs TRBV9 and TRBJ1-2, with D unresolved. The germline CDR1 and CDR2 sequences are SGDLS and YYNGEE. Deletions cut 4 bases from V and 4 bases from J, with 8 bases between. The CDR3 covers 12 residues. The CDR3 reads CASSPLSYGYTF. CDR3 DNA sequence: TGTGCCAGCAGCCCCCTAAGCTATGGCTACACCTTC.

This clone was found once. This rearrangement joins TRBV18 to TRBJ1-2, with D perhaps TRBD1 (6 bases). CDR1 and CDR2 (germline): KGHSH, LQKENI. V was cut by 3 bases and J by 8 bases, with 19 bases left in between. This CDR3 comprises 15 residues. The CDR3 sequence: CASSPSHRDNSGYTF. The CDR3 DNA is TGTGCCAGCTCACCTTCTCACAGGGATAATAGCGGCTACACCTTC.

This sequence joins TRBV4-2 and TRBJ2-6, with no clear D. Looked up from germline, CDR1 is LGHNA and CDR2 is YNFKEQ. V was shortened by 1 base and J by 0 bases, with 7 bases between the two germline ends. This CDR3 is 16 amino acids long. CDR3 in amino acids: CASSQGQFSGANVLTF. CDR3 DNA: TGTGCCAGCAGCCAAGGGCAATTCTCTGGGGCCAACGTCCTGACTTTC.

The CDR3 DNA reads as TGTGCCAGTCACCGGACTAACACCTACGAGCAGTACTTC. Amino acids: CASHRTNTYEQYF. The rearrangement links TRBV5-6 to TRBJ2-7; D is perhaps TRBD2 (6 bases). The germline V and J ends were trimmed by 8 bases and 2 bases, with 14 bases remaining between them. This CDR3 has 13 amino acids. CDR1 and CDR2 from the germline V gene are SGHDT and YYEEEE. Variable domain in full (rest from reference TRBV5-6 and TRBJ2-7): DAGVTQSPTHLIKTRGQQVTLRCSPKSGHDTVSWYQQALGQGPQFIFQYYEEEERQRGNFPDRFSGHQFPNYSSELNVNALLLGDSALYLCASHRTNTYEQYFGPGTRLTVT.

The V gene is TRBV7-9, the J gene TRBJ2-3; 7 bases agree with TRBD1. The CDR3 runs to 13 residues. The germline gives CDR1 SEHNR, CDR2 FQNEAQ (reference sequence). V lost 10 bases and J lost 3; bases outside the gene matches: 7. The CDR3 is CAKQGTVTDTQYF. The CDR3 region has the DNA TGTGCCAAACAGGGGACGGTGACAGATACGCAGTATTTT.